The 17 T cell receptor beta chains reported below all come from one sample, sequenced in a study of blood T cell repertoires in COVID-19. The protocol was immunoSEQ multiplex PCR, while the TCRdb copy is restricted to in-frame clones and leaves out a portion. The data show around 260,000 clones, over 75% seen once. Material for sequencing was peripheral blood. All receptors derive from a human donor in a cohort sampled during active COVID-19.

The rearrangement joins TRBV3-1 (or the pseudogene TRBV3-2) to TRBJ2-1; 12 bases line up with TRBD2. The junction had 0 bases not matched to a gene; V was cut back by 0 bases and J by 3 bases. Germline CDR1 and CDR2: LGHDT and YNNKEL (reference sequence). The CDR3 length is 16 residues. The DNA of the CDR3 is TGTGCCAGCAGCCAAGAGGGACTAGCGGGCTACAATGAGCAGTTCTTC. It is translated as CASSQEGLAGYNEQFF.

The J gene is TRBJ1-1, the V gene TRBV14; maybe TRBD1 (6 bases). Germline lookup yields CDR1 SGHDN and CDR2 FVKESK. V lost 1 base to trimming and J lost 1 base, with 16 bases between them. CDR3 size: 17 residues. CDR3 nucleotides: TGTGCCAGCAGCCAAGCCCGGACAGCCCAGTGGAACACTGAAGCTTTCTTT. It yields the protein CASSQARTAQWNTEAFF.

The rearrangement links TRBV11-2 to TRBJ2-5; TRBD2 agrees at 8 bases. Germline loops: CDR1 SGHAT, CDR2 FQNNGV. The V segment lost 2 bases and the J segment 4 bases; nucleotides outside the gene matches: 3. This CDR3 has 14 residues. The CDR3 reads CASSLNLAGETQYF. Written as DNA, the CDR3 is TGTGCCAGCAGCTTAAACCTAGCGGGAGAGACCCAGTACTTC.

The genes are TRBV2 and TRBJ2-2; a possible D gene is TRBD1 (5 bases). Per the germline V gene, CDR1 is SNHLY and CDR2 is FYNNEI. The CDR3 runs 15 residues. The V gene lost 4 bases and the J gene lost 4 bases, with 13 bases spanning the gap. CDR3 nucleotide sequence: TGTGCCAGCAGTGCAGACAGTAGGTTCACCGGGGAGCTGTTTTTT. Translation gives CASSADSRFTGELFF.

This chain joins TRBV28 and TRBJ2-7; maybe TRBD2 (6 bases). CDR3 length: 15 amino acids. V lost 5 bases, J lost 3 bases, and 17 bases lay in between. CDR1 is MDHEN and CDR2 is SYDVKM in the germline V gene. For the CDR3, the DNA is TGTGCCAGCAGTGCCCCCGGGACTCTTAGCTACGAGCAGTACTTC. Translating it yields CASSAPGTLSYEQYF.

The chain uses TRBV27 and TRBJ2-3; 13 bases fit TRBD2. CDR1 is MNHEY, CDR2 SMNVEV, per germline (reference sequence). This CDR3 spans 16 amino acids. V dropped 2 bases and J dropped 4; count of bases not matched to a gene: 3. For the CDR3, the DNA is TGTGCCAGCAGTTTAGGACTAGCGGGAGTCCCAGATACGCAGTATTTT. It is translated as CASSLGLAGVPDTQYF.

This rearrangement joins TRBV9 to TRBJ2-1; D might be TRBD2 (5 bases). Looked up from germline, CDR1 is SGDLS and CDR2 is YYNGEE. The CDR3 is 16 residues long. V was clipped by 4 bases and J by 2 bases, with 16 bases between them. The CDR3 coding sequence is TGTGCCAGCAGCCCCCAGCGGAGACAAACCTACAATGAGCAGTTCTTC. Its protein product is CASSPQRRQTYNEQFF.

Comment on this clone: One junction end disagrees with the germline gene, perhaps due to a read error. The rearrangement links TRBV6-2 or TRBV6-3 to TRBJ1-1, with D unresolved. In germline, CDR1 is MNHEY, CDR2 SVGEGT. This CDR3 region has 12 residues. Written as DNA, the CDR3 is TGTGCCAGCAGTTACATCCTTCAGGTCCTTCAATTT. It translates to CASSYILQVLQF.

V usage is TRBV6-5 and J usage is TRBJ2-3; D is perhaps TRBD2 (6 bases). The germline CDR1 and CDR2 sequences are MNHEY and SVGAGI. V dropped 4 bases and J dropped 2 bases, with 16 bases sitting between them. This CDR3 is 16 amino acids long. The CDR3 region is CASSSPRGGVTDTQYF. In DNA, the CDR3 is TGTGCCAGCAGTTCCCCCCGGGGCGGGGTCACAGATACGCAGTATTTT.

DNA of the CDR3: TGTGCCAGCAGTCGGGAGGAACGGCCCCAGCATTTT. It yields the protein CASSREERPQHF. This chain uses TRBV6-6 with TRBJ1-5, with no clear D. In germline, CDR1 is MNHNY, CDR2 SVGAGI (reference sequence). The CDR3 length is 12 residues. Trimming pared 5 bases from V and 9 bases from J, leaving 11 bases between.

The chain employs TRBV20-1 and TRBJ1-3; weak D call: TRBD1 (6 bases). CDR1 is DFQATT, CDR2 SNEGSKA, per germline (reference sequence). The CDR3 has 16 residues. V gave up 3 bases and J gave up 2 bases, with 17 bases separating them. CDR3 sequence: CSASVPAGVAGNTIYF. In DNA, the CDR3 is TGCAGTGCTAGTGTACCAGCAGGGGTCGCTGGAAACACCATATATTTT.

This rearrangement joins TRBV27 to TRBJ1-2; TRBD1 matches 7 bases. Unmatched junction bases numbered 0, after V lost 3 bases and J lost 2 bases. CDR1 and CDR2 from the germline V gene are MNHEY and SMNVEV (reference sequence). CDR3 size: 13 residues. CDR3 DNA: TGTGCCAGCAGTTTCAGGGGGAACTATGGCTACACCTTC. Encoded protein: CASSFRGNYGYTF.

The J gene is TRBJ2-7, the V gene TRBV2, with 7 bases aligning to TRBD1. The CDR3 runs to 12 residues. Germline V gene data show CDR1 as SNHLY and CDR2 as FYNNEI. With V trimmed by 4 bases and J by 5 bases, 2 bases remained unmatched. CDR3 nucleotides: TGTGCCAGCAGTGCCACAGGGGACGAGCAGTACTTC. Translation gives CASSATGDEQYF.

The chain links TRBV28 to TRBJ2-1; D might be TRBD2 (6 bases). This CDR3 has 11 residues. Trimming removed 11 bases at V and 9 bases at J, with 14 bases between. CDR1 and CDR2 (germline): MDHEN, SYDVKM. The CDR3 coding sequence is TGTGCCGCTGGGGGGTCCTTTGAGCAGTTCTTC. This codes for CAAGGSFEQFF.

V and J are TRBV3-1 (or the pseudogene TRBV3-2) and TRBJ2-3; 8 bases fit TRBD2. Germline CDR1 is LGHDT and CDR2 is YNNKEL (reference sequence). Germline trimming cut 4 bases from V and 5 bases from J; bases unmatched to any gene: 5. The CDR3 is 14 amino acids. CDR3 DNA: TGTGCCAGCAGCCTTCGGGAGGGCCGAGATACGCAGTATTTT. The encoded protein is CASSLREGRDTQYF.

The chain employs TRBV29-1 and TRBJ1-2; 10 bases align to TRBD1. Germline V gives CDR1 SQVTM, CDR2 ANQGSEA. V was pared by 4 bases and J by 9 bases, with 5 bases of the junction left unmatched. The CDR3 totals 12 residues. This CDR3 is CSVGQGAISYTF. CDR3 in DNA: TGCAGCGTTGGACAGGGGGCTATAAGCTACACCTTC.

V is TRBV10-1 and J is TRBJ2-2; a weak D match, TRBD2 (6 bases). Deletions cut 8 bases from V and 5 bases from J, with 9 bases between. CDR1 is WNHNN and CDR2 is SYGVQD in the germline V gene (reference sequence). The CDR3 contains 12 residues. In nucleotides, the CDR3 is TGCGCCAGCGAGGGGAGGACCGGGGAGCTGTTTTTT. Translating it yields CASEGRTGELFF.